This T cell receptor beta chain originates from a study of cytomegalovirus exposure and HLA in healthy donors. V lost 6 bases and J lost 0; bases outside the gene matches: 5. This CDR3 region has 15 residues. Per the germline V gene, CDR1 is SGDLS and CDR2 is YYNGEE. As to this clone: Its specificity is not known.

Use of 60 Vbeta and 13 Jbeta primers characterized the PCR. Here immunoSEQ multiplex PCR was the method, and the copy in TCRdb shows in-frame clones only, minus some. The sample lists about 180,000 clones; over 70% were seen once. Study-wide results and caveats: Confirmation was obtained in vitro that a few CMV-associated chains are specific for CMV antigens. A later analysis found TCR association rates differed by HLA locus, highest for DRB1 and lowest for HLA-C. HLA-A and HLA-B allele assignments for most subjects were reportedly predicted accurately using TCR beta sequences. V segments that were indistinguishable, TRBV6-2 and TRBV6-3 among them, were omitted from analysis.

The genes are TRBV9 and TRBJ2-2; 7 nucleotides line up with TRBD2. The TCR originated in a man younger than 30 in good health and CMV-seronegative. Sequencing input: PBMCs. The CDR3 DNA reads TGTGCCAGCAACCCCCGGGGGGCGAACACCGGGGAGCTGTTTTTT. Its protein is CASNPRGANTGELFF.